These 24 T cell receptor beta chains were all obtained from the same sample, sequenced in a study of graft-versus-host responses after intestinal transplantation. Assay: immunoSEQ multiplex PCR; the TCRdb copy retains only in-frame clones and omits some. The sample has roughly 50,000 clones, less than 95% seen once. The material was PBMCs, obtained nearly 670 days after intestinal transplant. These receptors came from a human patient who received an intestinal transplant, so some T cells may come from the graft donor.

This chain connects TRBV18 to TRBJ2-3, with 9 nucleotides matching TRBD2. The J segment lost 6 bases and the V segment lost 2 bases, leaving 6 bases of the junction unmatched. The germline V gene encodes CDR1 KGHSH and CDR2 LQKENI. CDR3 length: 15 residues. CDR3 sequence: CASSPLAGVVDTQYF. The CDR3 region has the DNA TGTGCCAGCTCACCATTAGCGGGGGTGGTGGATACGCAGTATTTT.

This rearrangement joins TRBV7-9 to TRBJ2-5; 10 bases line up with TRBD1. V lost 1 base to trimming and J lost 1 base; unmatched junction nucleotides: 6. Germline V lookup: CDR1 SEHNR, CDR2 FQNEAQ (reference sequence). The CDR3 totals 17 residues. CDR3 nucleotides: TGTGCCAGCAGCTTAGTGGGGGACAGGGGACCCCAAGAGACCCAGTACTTC. Amino acid sequence: CASSLVGDRGPQETQYF.

This sequence joins TRBV7-9 and TRBJ2-5; the D gene could be TRBD1 or TRBD2 (5 bases each). This CDR3 has 15 amino acids. V gave up 0 bases and J gave up 2 bases, with 10 bases separating them. Germline assignment: CDR1 SEHNR and CDR2 FQNEAQ (reference sequence). Written as DNA, the CDR3 is TGTGCCAGCAGCTTAGCGGGACGAGGACAAGAGACCCAGTACTTC. This codes for CASSLAGRGQETQYF.

The rearrangement links TRBV7-9 to TRBJ2-2; 14 bases are a match to TRBD2. CDR1 is SEHNR, CDR2 FQNEAQ, per germline (reference sequence). The CDR3 covers 17 residues. V was clipped by 5 bases and J by 6 bases; unmatched bases: 8. DNA for the CDR3: TGTGCCAGCAGCCCGAGATGGGGACTAGCGGGGGCCGGGGAGCTGTTTTTT. Translation: CASSPRWGLAGAGELFF.

The J gene is TRBJ2-1, the V gene TRBV14, with 13 bases that match TRBD2. From germline, CDR1 is SGHDN and CDR2 FVKESK. CDR3 length equals 15 residues. Trimming cost V 4 bases and J 8 bases; bases outside gene matches: 5. The CDR3 here is CASSLTSGGAYEQFF. As DNA, the CDR3 is TGTGCCAGCAGCCTTACTAGCGGGGGGGCGTATGAGCAGTTCTTC.

V and J are TRBV5-4 and TRBJ2-7; TRBD2 aligns across 11 bases. Germline V gene data show CDR1 as SGHNT and CDR2 as YYREEE (reference sequence). The CDR3 is made up of 14 amino acids. Unmatched junction bases numbered 4, after V lost 4 bases and J lost 4 bases. The CDR3 DNA reads as TGTGCCAGCAGCCGGGGGACTAGCGGTTACGAGCAGTACTTC. As protein: CASSRGTSGYEQYF. Together with reference TRBV5-4 and TRBJ2-7, the CDR3 gives the full variable domain: ETGVTQSPTHLIKTRGQQVTLRCSSQSGHNTVSWYQQALGQGPQFIFQYYREEENGRGNFPPRFSGLQFPNYSSELNVNALELDDSALYLCASSRGTSGYEQYFGPGTRLTVT.

The rearrangement links TRBV27 to TRBJ1-1; D is perhaps TRBD1 (5 bases). The CDR3 extends over 15 amino acids. Germline loops: CDR1 MNHEY, CDR2 SMNVEV (reference sequence). Trimming pared 6 bases from V and 1 base from J, leaving 15 bases between. CDR3 amino acids: CASSPYGTGNTEAFF. Here the CDR3 DNA reads TGTGCCAGCAGCCCTTACGGGACGGGGAACACTGAAGCTTTCTTT.

A single count supports this clone. V usage is TRBV9 and J usage is TRBJ2-1, with D perhaps matching TRBD1 or TRBD2 (6 bases each). V was cut by 6 bases and J by 3 bases, with 16 bases left in between. The germline CDR1 and CDR2 sequences are SGDLS and YYNGEE. The CDR3 consists of 15 residues. The chain's CDR3 is CASNKRGGNYNEQFF. The DNA for the CDR3 is TGTGCCAGCAACAAACGAGGGGGGAACTACAATGAGCAGTTCTTC.

The rearrangement uses TRBV5-6 and TRBJ1-2, with TRBD1 matching 10 bases. The J segment lost 7 bases and the V segment lost 5 bases, leaving 8 bases of the junction unmatched. Germline V CDR1 and CDR2: SGHDT, YYEEEE. The CDR3 is 14 residues long. The CDR3 region has the DNA TGTGCCAGCAGGCTCGACAGGGGGCAAGGTGGCTACACCTTC. Translating it yields CASRLDRGQGGYTF.

This chain joins TRBV27 and TRBJ2-7, with 9 nucleotides matching TRBD2. CDR3 length: 14 amino acids. The ends lost 5 bases at V and 2 bases at J; junction bases unmatched: 4. Germline lookup yields CDR1 MNHEY and CDR2 SMNVEV (reference sequence). CDR3 residues: CASSTLAGPYEQYF. DNA for the CDR3: TGTGCCAGCAGTACCCTAGCGGGGCCCTACGAGCAGTACTTC.

V usage is TRBV10-3 and J usage is TRBJ1-5; D unresolved. The CDR3 spans 13 residues. Trimming pared 8 bases from V and 2 bases from J, leaving 10 bases between. The germline CDR1 and CDR2 sequences are ENHRY and SYGVKD. The CDR3 nucleotides read TGTGCCATCGGTACAGAACGCAATCAGCCCCAGCATTTT. Protein product: CAIGTERNQPQHF.

The chain combines TRBV19 with TRBJ1-3, with D unclear. The CDR3 runs to 13 residues. Germline CDR1 reads LNHDA; CDR2 reads SQIVND (reference sequence). V dropped 10 bases and J dropped 8 bases, with 18 bases sitting between them. This chain's CDR3 is CATGAEDADTIYF. The CDR3 DNA reads TGTGCCACCGGCGCCGAAGATGCGGACACCATATATTTT. The full variable domain, its missing parts supplied by reference TRBV19 and TRBJ1-3, is DGGITQSPKYLFRKEGQNVTLSCEQNLNHDAMYWYRQDPGQGLRLIYYSQIVNDFQKGDIAEGYSVSREKKESFPLTVTSAQKNPTAFYLCATGAEDADTIYFGEGSWLTVV.

The chain links TRBV15 to TRBJ2-7; D is undetermined. Looked up from germline, CDR1 is LNHNV and CDR2 is YYDKDF (reference sequence). V lost 0 bases, J lost 2 bases, and 20 bases lay in between. The CDR3 extends over 18 amino acids. DNA of the CDR3: TGTGCCACCAGCAGAGATCAGACGGAACATTTCCCGGCCTACGAGCAGTACTTC. Translating it yields CATSRDQTEHFPAYEQYF. Complete variable domain (other parts from reference TRBV15 and TRBJ2-7): DAMVIQNPRYQVTQFGKPVTLSCSQTLNHNVMYWYQQKSSQAPKLLFHYYDKDFNNEADTPDNFQSRRPNTSFCFLDIRSPGLGDTAMYLCATSRDQTEHFPAYEQYFGPGTRLTVT.

The V gene is TRBV30, the J gene TRBJ1-2, with TRBD1 as a possible D gene (5 bases). CDR1 and CDR2 from the germline V gene are GTSNPN and SVGIG (reference sequence). Trimming took 5 bases from V and 5 from J, leaving 27 bases between them. The CDR3 is 17 residues long. DNA for the CDR3: TGTGCCTGGTGTGATGTGATAACCGGGACGCCGGGGTATGGCTACACCTTC. Translation gives CAWCDVITGTPGYGYTF.

This chain connects TRBV9 to TRBJ1-1; tentatively, D is TRBD1 (5 bases). The CDR3 runs to 13 residues. The germline CDR1 and CDR2 sequences are SGDLS and YYNGEE. Deletions cut 1 base from V and 3 bases from J, with 7 bases between. The CDR3 DNA sequence: TGTGCCAGCAGCGTAATGGGGGACACTGAAGCTTTCTTT. Its translation is CASSVMGDTEAFF.

The J gene is TRBJ1-5, the V gene TRBV6-5; TRBD1 aligns across 7 bases. This CDR3 is 14 amino acids long. Per the germline V gene, CDR1 is MNHEY and CDR2 is SVGAGI. V was clipped by 5 bases and J by 7 bases; unmatched bases: 8. The CDR3 is CASSSRGARQPQHF. In DNA form, the CDR3 reads TGTGCCAGCAGTAGCAGGGGGGCTAGACAGCCCCAGCATTTT.

The gene calls are TRBV10-3 and TRBJ1-2, with D maybe TRBD1 (6 bases). CDR1 and CDR2 from the germline V gene are ENHRY and SYGVKD. The CDR3 is 15 amino acids. V was shortened by 0 bases and J by 8 bases, with 16 bases between the two germline ends. The CDR3 DNA follows: TGTGCCATCAGTGAGTCGATCGGGGGCCGGCAGGGCTACACCTTC. As protein: CAISESIGGRQGYTF.

This chain uses TRBV11-2 with TRBJ2-1; weak D call: TRBD1 (5 bases). Germline lookup yields CDR1 SGHAT and CDR2 FQNNGV. V lost 5 bases to trimming and J lost 8 bases, with 13 bases between them. The CDR3 runs to 13 residues. The CDR3 sequence: CASSTPDTYEQFF. The CDR3 DNA follows: TGTGCCAGCAGCACGCCGGACACATATGAGCAGTTCTTC. Using reference TRBV11-2 and TRBJ2-1 for the parts outside the CDR3, the full variable domain is EAGVAQSPRYKIIEKRQSVAFWCNPISGHATLYWYQQILGQGPKLLIQFQNNGVVDDSQLPKDRFSAERLKGVDSTLKIQPAKLEDSAVYLCASSTPDTYEQFFGPGTRLTVL.

This clone was seen only once. The rearrangement links TRBV6-1 to TRBJ1-1, with D hard to call. Germline lookup yields CDR1 MNHNS and CDR2 SASEGT. Trimming pared 0 bases from V and 6 bases from J, leaving 17 bases between. This CDR3 is 16 amino acids long. CDR3 DNA: TGTGCCAGCAGTGAAGCGCAAGGATTTGTGGTTGCTGAAGCTTTCTTT. Its translation: CASSEAQGFVVAEAFF.

Only one count was recorded for this clone. J is TRBJ1-2 and V is TRBV6-1; D is perhaps TRBD1 (5 bases). This CDR3 is 15 amino acids long. The germline V gene has CDR1 MNHNS and CDR2 SASEGT. Trimming left V 3 bases short and J 3 bases short, with 14 bases between. The DNA of the CDR3 is TGTGCCAGCAGTGAGGGGGACGGACTTCACTATGGCTACACCTTC. Protein product: CASSEGDGLHYGYTF.

This clone has only a few counts. V usage is TRBV30 and J usage is TRBJ1-1; D gene uncertain. The CDR3 covers 10 residues. The germline CDR1 and CDR2 sequences are GTSNPN and SVGIG (reference sequence). V was cut by 6 bases and J by 7 bases, with 9 bases left in between. CDR3 nucleotide sequence: TGTGCCTGTGCCCGGGGTGAAGCTTTCTTT. Amino acid sequence: CACARGEAFF. The complete variable domain, with remaining parts taken from reference TRBV30 and TRBJ1-1, reads SQTIHQWPATLVQPVGSPLSLECTVEGTSNPNLYWYRQAAGRGLQLLFYSVGIGQISSEVPQNLSASRPQDRQFILSSKKLLLSDSGFYLCACARGEAFFGQGTRLTVV.

The sample holds a few counts of this clone. The chain links TRBV6-5 to TRBJ1-6, with 8 positions matching TRBD1. The V segment lost 2 bases and the J segment 12 bases; nucleotides outside the gene matches: 3. Germline V gene sequence: CDR1 MNHEY, CDR2 SVGAGI. The CDR3 loop spans 13 amino acids. In nucleotides, the CDR3 is TGTGCCAGCAGTTACACAGGGGGTGGACCCCTCCACTTT. Its translation: CASSYTGGGPLHF.

V usage is TRBV4-1 and J usage is TRBJ2-3; TRBD2 agrees at 8 bases. CDR3 length: 17 residues. After removal of 0 bases from V and 2 bases from J, the junction contained 7 bases not matched to a gene. Germline-derived CDR1 and CDR2 are MGHRA and YSYEKL. The CDR3 protein is CASSQDMPSGYTDTQYF. The CDR3 DNA reads as TGCGCCAGCAGCCAAGACATGCCTAGCGGGTACACAGATACGCAGTATTTT.

The J gene is TRBJ1-6, the V gene TRBV6-5; no reliable D call. Trimming cost V 2 bases and J 2 bases, with 4 bases left between them. Germline loops: CDR1 MNHEY, CDR2 SVGAGI. The CDR3 loop spans 14 amino acids. CDR3 region: CASSYGPYNSPLHF. The CDR3 region has the DNA TGTGCCAGCAGTTACGGCCCCTATAATTCACCCCTCCACTTT.